This T cell receptor (beta chain) originates from a study of T-cell memory formation after mild COVID-19. Study results and caveats: A subset of responding clones appeared in pre-infection memory, suggesting cross-reactive memory joined. CD4+ bias marked clones expanding day 15 to 37, unlike balanced contracting clones. SARS-CoV-2 specificity was not confirmed for second-wave clones peaking on day 37.

V lost 6 bases to trimming and J lost 8 bases, with 11 bases between them. Germline assignment: CDR1 SGHVS and CDR2 FNYEAQ. This CDR3 has 12 residues. Employing constant-segment primers, 5'RACE generated TCR alpha and TCR beta cDNA libraries bearing sample barcodes and UMIs. TCRdb reanalysed the 5' RACE reads using MiXCR and keeps one entry per CDR3 protein. The sample lists roughly 380,000 distinct CDR3 sequences; 25% to 30% were seen once. For this clonotype: The antigen is not known.

Sequenced: PBMCs or a T cell subset sorted from them (not recorded which). This TCR was recovered from an adult woman who had mild COVID-19 (a few samples of this study predate the infection). Cell type and time point are not known. The gene calls are TRBV7-6 and TRBJ2-1; D may be TRBD1 or TRBD2 (5 bases each). This CDR3 is CASRGDGDEQFF. For the CDR3, the DNA is TGTGCCAGCAGAGGGGACGGGGATGAGCAGTTCTTC. Complete variable domain (other parts from reference TRBV7-6 and TRBJ2-1): GAGVSQSPRYKVTKRGQDVALRCDPISGHVSLYWYRQALGQGPEFLTYFNYEAQQDKSGLPNDRFSAERPEGSISTLTIQRTEQRDSAMYRCASRGDGDEQFFGPGTRLTVL.